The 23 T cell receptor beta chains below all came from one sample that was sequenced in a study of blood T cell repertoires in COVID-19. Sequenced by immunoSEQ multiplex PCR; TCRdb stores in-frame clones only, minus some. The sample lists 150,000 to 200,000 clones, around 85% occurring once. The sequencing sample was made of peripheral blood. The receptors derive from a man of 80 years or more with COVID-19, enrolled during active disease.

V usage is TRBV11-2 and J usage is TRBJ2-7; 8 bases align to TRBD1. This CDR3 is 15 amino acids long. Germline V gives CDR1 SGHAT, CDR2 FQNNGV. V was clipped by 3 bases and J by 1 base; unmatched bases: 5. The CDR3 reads CASSFDRGTSYEQYF. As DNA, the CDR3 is TGTGCCAGCAGCTTCGACAGGGGCACTTCCTACGAGCAGTACTTC.

The CDR3 reads CASSPTTVGGVDQPQHF. The CDR3 DNA sequence: TGTGCCAGCTCACCAACAACCGTAGGGGGAGTCGATCAGCCCCAGCATTTT. V is TRBV18 and J is TRBJ1-5; the D gene is possibly TRBD1 (6 bases). CDR1 and CDR2 from the germline V gene are KGHSH and LQKENI. The CDR3 is 17 amino acids. V dropped 2 bases and J dropped 5 bases, with 19 bases sitting between them.

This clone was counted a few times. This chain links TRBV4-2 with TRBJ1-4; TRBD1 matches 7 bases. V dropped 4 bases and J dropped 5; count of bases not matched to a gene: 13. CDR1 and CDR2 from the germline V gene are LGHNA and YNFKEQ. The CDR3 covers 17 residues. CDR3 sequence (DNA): TGTGCCAGCAGCCGGTTAGTAGCGGGGACAGACAATGAAAAACTGTTTTTT. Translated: CASSRLVAGTDNEKLFF.

The CDR3: CASSRTGAGNTIYF. The CDR3 DNA reads TGTGCCAGCAGTAGGACAGGGGCAGGAAACACCATATATTTT. The V gene is TRBV6-5, the J gene TRBJ1-3, with 9 bases that match TRBD1. The CDR3 runs to 14 residues. In germline, CDR1 is MNHEY, CDR2 SVGAGI. V shed 5 bases and J 4 bases; nucleotides not matched to a gene: 3.

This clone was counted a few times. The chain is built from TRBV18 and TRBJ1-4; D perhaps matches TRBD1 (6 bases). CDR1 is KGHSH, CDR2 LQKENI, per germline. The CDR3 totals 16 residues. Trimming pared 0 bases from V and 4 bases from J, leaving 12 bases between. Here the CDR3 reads CASSPPVKGGNEKLFF. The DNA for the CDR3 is TGTGCCAGCTCACCACCGGTTAAAGGGGGTAATGAAAAACTGTTTTTT.

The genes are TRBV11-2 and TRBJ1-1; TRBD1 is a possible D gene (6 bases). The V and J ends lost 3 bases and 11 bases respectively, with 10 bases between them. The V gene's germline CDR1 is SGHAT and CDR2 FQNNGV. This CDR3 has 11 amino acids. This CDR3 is CASSLRGNAFF. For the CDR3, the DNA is TGTGCCAGCAGCTTGAGGGGGAACGCTTTCTTT. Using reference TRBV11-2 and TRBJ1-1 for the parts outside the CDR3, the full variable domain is EAGVAQSPRYKIIEKRQSVAFWCNPISGHATLYWYQQILGQGPKLLIQFQNNGVVDDSQLPKDRFSAERLKGVDSTLKIQPAKLEDSAVYLCASSLRGNAFFGQGTRLTVV.

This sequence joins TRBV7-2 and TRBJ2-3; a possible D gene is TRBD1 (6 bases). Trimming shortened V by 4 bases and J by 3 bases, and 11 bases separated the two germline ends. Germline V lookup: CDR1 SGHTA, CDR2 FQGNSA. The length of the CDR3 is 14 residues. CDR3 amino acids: CASSSGHQTDTQYF. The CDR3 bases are TGTGCCAGCAGCTCGGGACACCAGACAGATACGCAGTATTTT.

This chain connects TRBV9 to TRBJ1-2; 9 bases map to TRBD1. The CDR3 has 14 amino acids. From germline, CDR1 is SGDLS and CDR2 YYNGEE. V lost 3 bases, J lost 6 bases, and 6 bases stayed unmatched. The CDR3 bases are TGTGCCAGCAGCGCCCGGGACAGGGCCCATGGCTACACCTTC. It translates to CASSARDRAHGYTF.

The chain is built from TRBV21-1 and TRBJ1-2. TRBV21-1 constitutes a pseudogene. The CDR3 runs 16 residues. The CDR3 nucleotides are TGTGCCAGCAGCAAAGGGCTAATGACGGAGAACTATGGCTACACCTTC. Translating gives CASSKGLMTENYGYTF.

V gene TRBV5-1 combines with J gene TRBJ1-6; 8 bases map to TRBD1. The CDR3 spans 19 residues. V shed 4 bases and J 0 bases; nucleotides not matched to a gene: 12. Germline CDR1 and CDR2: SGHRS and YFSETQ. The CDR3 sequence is CASSLRTGMMGSYNSPLHF. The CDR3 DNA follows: TGCGCCAGCAGCCTTCGGACAGGGATGATGGGCTCCTATAATTCACCCCTCCACTTT.

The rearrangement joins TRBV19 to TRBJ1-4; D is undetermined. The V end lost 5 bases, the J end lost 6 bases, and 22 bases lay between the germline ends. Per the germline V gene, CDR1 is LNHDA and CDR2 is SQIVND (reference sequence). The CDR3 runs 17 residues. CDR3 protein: CASSAGNSGGLDEKLFF. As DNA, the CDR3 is TGTGCCAGTAGTGCCGGGAACAGTGGCGGCTTGGATGAAAAACTGTTTTTT.

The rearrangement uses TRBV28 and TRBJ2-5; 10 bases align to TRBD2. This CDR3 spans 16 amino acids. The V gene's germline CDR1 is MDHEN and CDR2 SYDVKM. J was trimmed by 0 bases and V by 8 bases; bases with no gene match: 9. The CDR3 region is CASVRGGLAYQETQYF. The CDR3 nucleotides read TGTGCCAGCGTACGAGGGGGACTAGCGTACCAAGAGACCCAGTACTTC.

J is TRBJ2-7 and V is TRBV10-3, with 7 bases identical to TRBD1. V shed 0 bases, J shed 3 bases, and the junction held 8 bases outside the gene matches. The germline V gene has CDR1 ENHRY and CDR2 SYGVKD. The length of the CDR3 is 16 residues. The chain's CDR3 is CAISESGGTVVYEQYF. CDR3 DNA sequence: TGTGCCATCAGTGAGTCGGGTGGGACAGTTGTCTACGAGCAGTACTTC.

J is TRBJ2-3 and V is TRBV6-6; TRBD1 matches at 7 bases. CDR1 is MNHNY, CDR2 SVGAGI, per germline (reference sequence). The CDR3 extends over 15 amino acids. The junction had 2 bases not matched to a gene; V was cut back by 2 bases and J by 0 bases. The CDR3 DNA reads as TGTGCCAGCAGTTACAGGGGACAGAGCACAGATACGCAGTATTTT. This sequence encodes CASSYRGQSTDTQYF.

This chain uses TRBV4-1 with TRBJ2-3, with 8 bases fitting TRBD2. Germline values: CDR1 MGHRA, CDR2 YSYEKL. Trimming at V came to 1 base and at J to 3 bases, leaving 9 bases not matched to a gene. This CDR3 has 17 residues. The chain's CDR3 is CASSQVPGLVLTDTQYF. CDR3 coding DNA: TGCGCCAGCAGCCAAGTTCCGGGACTAGTTCTGACAGATACGCAGTATTTT.

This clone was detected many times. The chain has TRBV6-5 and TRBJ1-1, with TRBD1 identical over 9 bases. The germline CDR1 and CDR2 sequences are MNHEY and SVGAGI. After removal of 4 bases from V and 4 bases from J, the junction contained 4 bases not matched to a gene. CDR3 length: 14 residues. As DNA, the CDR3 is TGTGCCAGCAGTTTCCGACAGGGGGGCACTGAAGCTTTCTTT. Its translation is CASSFRQGGTEAFF.

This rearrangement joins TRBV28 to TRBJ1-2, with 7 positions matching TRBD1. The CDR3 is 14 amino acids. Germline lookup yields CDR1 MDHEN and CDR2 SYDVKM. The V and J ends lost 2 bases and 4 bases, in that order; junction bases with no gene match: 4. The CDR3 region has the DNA TGTGCCAGCAGTTTAGGCGACAGGGCCTATGGCTACACCTTC. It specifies CASSLGDRAYGYTF.

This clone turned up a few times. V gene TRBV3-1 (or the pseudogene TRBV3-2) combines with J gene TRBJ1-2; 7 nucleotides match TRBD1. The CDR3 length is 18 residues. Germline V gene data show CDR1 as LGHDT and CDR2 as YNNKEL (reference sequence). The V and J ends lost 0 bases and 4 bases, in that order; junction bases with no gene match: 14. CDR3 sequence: CASSQDEGAGPGGYGYTF. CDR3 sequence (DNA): TGTGCCAGCAGCCAAGATGAGGGGGCAGGCCCAGGAGGCTATGGCTACACCTTC.

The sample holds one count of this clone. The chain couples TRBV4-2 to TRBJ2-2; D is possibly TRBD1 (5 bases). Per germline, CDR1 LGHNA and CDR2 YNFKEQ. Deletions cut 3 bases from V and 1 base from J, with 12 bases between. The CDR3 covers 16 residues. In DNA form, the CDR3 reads TGTGCCAGCAGCCAGATGGGCAGGGAGAACACCGGGGAGCTGTTTTTT. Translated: CASSQMGRENTGELFF.

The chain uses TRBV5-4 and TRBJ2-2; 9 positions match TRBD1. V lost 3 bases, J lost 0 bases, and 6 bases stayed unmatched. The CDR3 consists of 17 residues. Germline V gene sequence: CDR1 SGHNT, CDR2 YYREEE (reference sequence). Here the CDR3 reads CASSSGTGHTNTGELFF. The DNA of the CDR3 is TGTGCCAGCAGCTCCGGGACAGGGCATACGAACACCGGGGAGCTGTTTTTT.

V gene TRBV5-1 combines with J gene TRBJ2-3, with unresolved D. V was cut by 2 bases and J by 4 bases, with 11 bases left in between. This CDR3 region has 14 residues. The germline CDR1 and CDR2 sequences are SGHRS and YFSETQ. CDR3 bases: TGCGCCAGCAGCTTCCAGTCGGGTTCAGATACGCAGTATTTT. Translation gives CASSFQSGSDTQYF.

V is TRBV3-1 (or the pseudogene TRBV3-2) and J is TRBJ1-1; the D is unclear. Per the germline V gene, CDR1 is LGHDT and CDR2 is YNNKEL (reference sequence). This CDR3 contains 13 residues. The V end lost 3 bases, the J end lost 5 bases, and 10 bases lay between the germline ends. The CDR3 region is CASSQADSTEAFF. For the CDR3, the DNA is TGTGCCAGCAGCCAGGCCGACTCGACTGAAGCTTTCTTT.

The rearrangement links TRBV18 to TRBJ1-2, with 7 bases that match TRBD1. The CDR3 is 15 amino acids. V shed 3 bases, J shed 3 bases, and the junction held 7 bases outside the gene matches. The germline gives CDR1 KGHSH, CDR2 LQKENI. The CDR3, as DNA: TGTGCCAGCTCACCCCAACAGGGGTGGGACTATGGCTACACCTTC. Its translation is CASSPQQGWDYGYTF.